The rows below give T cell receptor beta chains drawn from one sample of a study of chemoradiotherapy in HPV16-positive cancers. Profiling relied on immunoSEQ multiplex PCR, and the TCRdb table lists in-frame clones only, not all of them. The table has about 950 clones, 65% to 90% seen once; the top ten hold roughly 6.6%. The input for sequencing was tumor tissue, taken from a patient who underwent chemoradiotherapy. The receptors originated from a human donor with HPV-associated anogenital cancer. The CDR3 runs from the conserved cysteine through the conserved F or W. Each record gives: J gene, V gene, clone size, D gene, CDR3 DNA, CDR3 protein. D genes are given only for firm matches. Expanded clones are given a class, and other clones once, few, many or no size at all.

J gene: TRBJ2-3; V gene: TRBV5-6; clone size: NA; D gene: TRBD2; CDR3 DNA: TGTGCCAGCACCCAGACTAGCGGGGCCGATACGCAGTATTTT; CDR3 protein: CASTQTSGADTQYF
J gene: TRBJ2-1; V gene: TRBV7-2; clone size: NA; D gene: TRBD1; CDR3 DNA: TGTGCCAGCAGCTTAGTTGTGGGTTTCTGGGGACAGGGGTACAATGAGCAGTTCTTC; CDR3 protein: CASSLVVGFWGQGYNEQFF
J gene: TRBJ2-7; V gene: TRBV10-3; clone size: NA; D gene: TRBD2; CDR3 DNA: TGTGCCATCAAGGAGGCGGGAGGGTTTTACGAGCAGTACTTC; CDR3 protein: CAIKEAGGFYEQYF
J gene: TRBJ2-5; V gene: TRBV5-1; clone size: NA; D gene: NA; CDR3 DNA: TGCGCCAGCAGCCAGACAGTACAAGAGACCCAGTACTTC; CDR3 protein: CASSQTVQETQYF
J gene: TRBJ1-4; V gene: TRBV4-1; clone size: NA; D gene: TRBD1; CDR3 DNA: TGCGCCAGCAGCCAGGGACAGGGGGCTGGGTACGAAAAACTGTTTTTT; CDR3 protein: CASSQGQGAGYEKLFF
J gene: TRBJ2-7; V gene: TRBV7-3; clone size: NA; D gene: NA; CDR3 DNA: TGTGCCAGCAGCTTAGCTGCGACAGGATTCTACGAGCAGTACTTC; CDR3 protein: CASSLAATGFYEQYF
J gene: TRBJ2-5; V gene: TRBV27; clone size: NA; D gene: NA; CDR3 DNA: TGTGCCAGCAGTTCACGGACTCACCTCCAAGAGACCCAGTACTTC; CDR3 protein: CASSSRTHLQETQYF
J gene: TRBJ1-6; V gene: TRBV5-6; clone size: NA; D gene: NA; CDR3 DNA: TGTGCCAGCAGCTTAGGGCAGACGTATAATTCACCCCTCCACTTT; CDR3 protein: CASSLGQTYNSPLHF
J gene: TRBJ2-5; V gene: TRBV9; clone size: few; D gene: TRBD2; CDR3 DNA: TGTGCTAGCAGCGTGGGTAGAAGACTAGCGGGGGAAGGAGAGACCCAGTACTTC; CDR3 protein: CASSVGRRLAGEGETQYF
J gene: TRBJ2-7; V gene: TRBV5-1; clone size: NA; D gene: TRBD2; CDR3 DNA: TGCGCCAGCAGCTTGGACGGCGGGGGGGCCAAGAACGAGCAGTACTTC; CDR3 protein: CASSLDGGGAKNEQYF
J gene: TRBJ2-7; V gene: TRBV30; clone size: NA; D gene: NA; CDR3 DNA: TGTGCCTGGAGATTTTTGGCGGCCTACGAGCAGTACTTC; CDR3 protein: CAWRFLAAYEQYF
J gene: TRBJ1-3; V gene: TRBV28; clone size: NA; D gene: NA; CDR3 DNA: TGTGCCAGCAGTAGGGCCACCATATATTTT; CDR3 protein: CASSRATIYF
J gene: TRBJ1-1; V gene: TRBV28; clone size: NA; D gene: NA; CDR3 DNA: TGTGCCAGCAGTCTTCGGACCCGCCCTGAAGCTTTCTTT; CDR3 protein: CASSLRTRPEAFF
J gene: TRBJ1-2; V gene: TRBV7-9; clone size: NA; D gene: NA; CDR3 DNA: TGTGCCAGCAGCCAACAGGCGGGGACAAACTTCTATGGCTACACCTTC; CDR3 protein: CASSQQAGTNFYGYTF
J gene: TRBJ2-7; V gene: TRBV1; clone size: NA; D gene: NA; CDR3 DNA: TGCACCAGCAGCCAAGAGGGAGCGGTTTACGAGCAGTACTTC; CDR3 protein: CTSSQEGAVYEQYF
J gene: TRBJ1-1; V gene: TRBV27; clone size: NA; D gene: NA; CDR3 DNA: TGTGCCAGCAGTCGGACCCCAGGGTCCGAAGCTTTCTTT; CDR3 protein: CASSRTPGSEAFF
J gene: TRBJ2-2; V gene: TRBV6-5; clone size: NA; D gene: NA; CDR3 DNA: TGTGCCAGCAGACTGCCAGGAGGGACCGGGGAGCTGTTTTTT; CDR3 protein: CASRLPGGTGELFF
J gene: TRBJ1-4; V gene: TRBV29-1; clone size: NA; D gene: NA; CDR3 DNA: TGCAGCGTGACACAAGCTCCCGAAAAACTGTTTTTT; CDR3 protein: CSVTQAPEKLFF
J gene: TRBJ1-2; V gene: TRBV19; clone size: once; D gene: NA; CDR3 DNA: TGTGCCAGTACCCCGTCCCCCGGGGGCGATTACTATGGCTACACCTTC; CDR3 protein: CASTPSPGGDYYGYTF
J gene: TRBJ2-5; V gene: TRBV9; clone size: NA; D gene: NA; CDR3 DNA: TGTGCCAGCAGCGCCTTAACAGGCCCACAAGAGACCCAGTACTTC; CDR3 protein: CASSALTGPQETQYF
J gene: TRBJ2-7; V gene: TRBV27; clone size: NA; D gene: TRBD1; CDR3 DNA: TGTGCCAGCAGTTTTGACAGGGAAGACGAGCAGTACTTC; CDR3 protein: CASSFDREDEQYF
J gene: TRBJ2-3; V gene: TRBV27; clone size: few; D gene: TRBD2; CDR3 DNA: TGTGCCAGCAGTACAACTAGCGGGAGAGTAGCAGATACGCAGTATTTT; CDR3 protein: CASSTTSGRVADTQYF
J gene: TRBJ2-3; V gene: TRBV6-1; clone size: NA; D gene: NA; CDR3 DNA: TGTGCCAGCAGTGTCAAGGGAGGAGGCGCAGATACGCAGTATTTT; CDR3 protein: CASSVKGGGADTQYF
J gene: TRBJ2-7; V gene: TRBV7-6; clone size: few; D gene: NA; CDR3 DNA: TGTGCCAGCAGCTTAGCATCGGACAGCTCCTACGAGCAGTACTTC; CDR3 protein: CASSLASDSSYEQYF
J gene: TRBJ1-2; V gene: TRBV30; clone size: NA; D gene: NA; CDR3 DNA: TGTGCCTGGAGTGTACCGGGGGGAATTAACTATGGCTACACCTTC; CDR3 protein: CAWSVPGGINYGYTF
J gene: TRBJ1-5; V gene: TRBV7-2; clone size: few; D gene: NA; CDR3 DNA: TGTGCCAGCAGCTTAAGGGTTAGCAATCAGCCCCAGCATTTT; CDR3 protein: CASSLRVSNQPQHF
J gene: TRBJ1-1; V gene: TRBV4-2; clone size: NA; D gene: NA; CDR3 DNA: TGTGCCAGCAGCCAAGATCCGCTGACGGGCACTGAAGCTTTCTTT; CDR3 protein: CASSQDPLTGTEAFF
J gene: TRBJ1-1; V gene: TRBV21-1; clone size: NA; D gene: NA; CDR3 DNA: TGTGCCAGCTGCGTCTACTGGAGGAACACTGAAGCTTTCTTT; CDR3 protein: CASCVYWRNTEAFF
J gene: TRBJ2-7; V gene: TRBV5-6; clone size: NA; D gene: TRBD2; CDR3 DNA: TGTGCCAGCAGCTTGGCCGGGGGCGGGAGGGCCTACGAGCAGTACTTC; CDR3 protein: CASSLAGGGRAYEQYF